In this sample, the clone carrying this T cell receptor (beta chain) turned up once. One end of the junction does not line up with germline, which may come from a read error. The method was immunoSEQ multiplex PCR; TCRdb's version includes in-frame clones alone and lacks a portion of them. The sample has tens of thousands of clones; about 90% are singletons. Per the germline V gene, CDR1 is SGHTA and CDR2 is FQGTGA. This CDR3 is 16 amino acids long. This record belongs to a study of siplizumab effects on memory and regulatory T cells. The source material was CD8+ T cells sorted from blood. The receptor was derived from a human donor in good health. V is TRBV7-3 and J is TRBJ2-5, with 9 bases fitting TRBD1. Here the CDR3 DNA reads TGTGCCAGCAGCCTAACCGGACAGGGGTGGCAAGAGACCCAGTACTTC. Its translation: CASSLTGQGWQETQYF.